Each of the 4 T cell receptor beta chains below was sequenced from the same sample in a study of CD8+ T cells in alopecia areata. TCR sequencing used cDNA made by reverse transcription of extracted RNA. Sequencing used immunoSEQ multiplex PCR; TCRdb keeps in-frame clones, though not all of them. This sample has over 15,000 clones, with 60% to 80% found just once. Lesional scalp punch biopsies and peripheral blood were collected from alopecia areata patients. Sequences were derived from skin, sampled at week 0. The source of these receptors is a human donor with alopecia areata.

The J gene is TRBJ2-7, the V gene TRBV7-9, with 9 bases identical to TRBD2. Per the germline V gene, CDR1 is SEHNR and CDR2 is FQNEAQ (reference sequence). CDR3 length: 15 amino acids. Losses at the gene ends were 5 bases for V and 2 bases for J; bases not matched to a gene: 7. CDR3: CASSRYSGGTYEQYF. CDR3 DNA: TGTGCCAGCAGCCGTTATAGCGGGGGTACCTACGAGCAGTACTTC.

This clone was counted once. The chain recombines TRBV19 with TRBJ1-5; D unresolved. The CDR3 totals 14 residues. Germline assignment: CDR1 LNHDA and CDR2 SQIVND (reference sequence). Trimming pared 3 bases from V and 7 bases from J, leaving 13 bases between. The CDR3 here is CASSMTPTGQPQHF. The CDR3 DNA follows: TGTGCCAGTAGTATGACACCGACGGGGCAGCCCCAGCATTTT.

This clone came up a few times. V gene TRBV2 combines with J gene TRBJ2-5, with 8 positions matching TRBD2. This CDR3 spans 12 amino acids. The J segment lost 4 bases and the V segment lost 8 bases, leaving 3 bases of the junction unmatched. Germline V gene sequence: CDR1 SNHLY, CDR2 FYNNEI. CDR3 sequence (DNA): TGTGCCAGCGGCCGGGGGGGAGAGACCCAGTACTTC. Protein product: CASGRGGETQYF. The entire variable domain, with the rest obtained from reference TRBV2 and TRBJ2-5, is as follows: EPEVTQTPSHQVTQMGQEVILRCVPISNHLYFYWYRQILGQKVEFLVSFYNNEISEKSEIFDDQFSVERPDGSNFTLKIRSTKLEDSAMYFCASGRGGETQYFGPGTRLLVL.

The rearrangement uses TRBV7-2 and TRBJ2-3; D tentatively reads TRBD1 or TRBD2 (6 bases each). CDR3 size: 16 residues. Germline V lookup: CDR1 SGHTA, CDR2 FQGNSA. V dropped 5 bases and J dropped 6 bases, with 21 bases sitting between them. This CDR3 reads CASSRKGGPSGDTQYF. CDR3 bases: TGTGCCAGCAGCCGCAAGGGGGGACCCTCCGGGGATACGCAGTATTTT.